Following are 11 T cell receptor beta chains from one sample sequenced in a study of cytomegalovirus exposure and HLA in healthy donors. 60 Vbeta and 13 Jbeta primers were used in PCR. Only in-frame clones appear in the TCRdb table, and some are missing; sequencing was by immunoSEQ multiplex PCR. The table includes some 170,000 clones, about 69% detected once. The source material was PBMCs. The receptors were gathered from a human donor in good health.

Here the CDR3 DNA reads TGCGCCAGCAGCCAAGATACCGGGACAGGCTATGGCTACACCTTC. This encodes CASSQDTGTGYGYTF. The J gene is TRBJ1-2, the V gene TRBV4-3, with 8 nucleotides matching TRBD1. Germline V gene sequence: CDR1 LGHNA, CDR2 YSLEER. After removal of 0 bases from V and 4 bases from J, the junction contained 4 bases not matched to a gene. The CDR3 extends over 15 amino acids.

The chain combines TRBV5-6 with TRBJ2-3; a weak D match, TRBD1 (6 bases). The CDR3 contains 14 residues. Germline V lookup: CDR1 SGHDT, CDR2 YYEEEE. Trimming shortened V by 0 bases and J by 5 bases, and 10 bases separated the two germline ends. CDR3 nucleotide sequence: TGTGCCAGCAGCTTGGACAGGGTCAGAGATACGCAGTATTTT. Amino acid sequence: CASSLDRVRDTQYF.

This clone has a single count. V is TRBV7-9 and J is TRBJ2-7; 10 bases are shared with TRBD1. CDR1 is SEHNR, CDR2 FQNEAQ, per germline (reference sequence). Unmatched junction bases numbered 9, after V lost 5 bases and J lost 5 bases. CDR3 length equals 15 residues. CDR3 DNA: TGTGCCAGCAGCCCCCTGACAGGGGGCATCGACGAGCAGTACTTC. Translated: CASSPLTGGIDEQYF.

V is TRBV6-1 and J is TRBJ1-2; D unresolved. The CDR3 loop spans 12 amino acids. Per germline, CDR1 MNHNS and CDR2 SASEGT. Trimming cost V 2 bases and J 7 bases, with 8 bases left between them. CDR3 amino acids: CASSESECGYTF. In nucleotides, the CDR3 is TGTGCCAGCAGTGAATCCGAGTGTGGCTACACCTTC.

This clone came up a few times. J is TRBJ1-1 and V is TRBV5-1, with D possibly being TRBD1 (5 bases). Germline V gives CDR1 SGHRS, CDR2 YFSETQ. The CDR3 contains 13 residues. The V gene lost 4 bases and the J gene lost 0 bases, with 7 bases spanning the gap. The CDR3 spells CASSRGMNTEAFF. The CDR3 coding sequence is TGCGCCAGCAGCCGGGGGATGAACACTGAAGCTTTCTTT.

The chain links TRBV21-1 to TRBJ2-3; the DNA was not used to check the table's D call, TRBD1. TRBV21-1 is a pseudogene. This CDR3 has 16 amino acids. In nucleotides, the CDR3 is TGTGCCAGCAGCAAAGGGGACAGATCTAGCACAGATACGCAGTATTTT. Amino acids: CASSKGDRSSTDTQYF.

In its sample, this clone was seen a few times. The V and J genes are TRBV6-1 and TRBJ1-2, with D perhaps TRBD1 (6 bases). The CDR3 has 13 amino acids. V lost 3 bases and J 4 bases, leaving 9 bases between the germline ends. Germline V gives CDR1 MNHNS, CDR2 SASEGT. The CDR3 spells CASSDPQGYGYTF. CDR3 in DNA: TGTGCCAGCAGTGATCCACAGGGCTATGGCTACACCTTC.

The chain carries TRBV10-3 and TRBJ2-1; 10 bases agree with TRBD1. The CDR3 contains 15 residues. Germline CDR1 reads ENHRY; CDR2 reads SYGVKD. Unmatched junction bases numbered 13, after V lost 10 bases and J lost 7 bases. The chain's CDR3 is CATQDRGRRGNEQFF. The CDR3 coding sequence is TGTGCCACGCAAGACAGGGGGCGAAGGGGGAATGAGCAGTTCTTC.

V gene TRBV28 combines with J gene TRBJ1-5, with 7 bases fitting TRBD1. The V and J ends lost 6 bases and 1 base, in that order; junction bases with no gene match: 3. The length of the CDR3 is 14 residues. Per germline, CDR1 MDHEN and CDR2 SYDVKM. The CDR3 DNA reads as TGTGCCAGCAGCAGACAGGGAAGCAATCAGCCCCAGCATTTT. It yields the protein CASSRQGSNQPQHF.

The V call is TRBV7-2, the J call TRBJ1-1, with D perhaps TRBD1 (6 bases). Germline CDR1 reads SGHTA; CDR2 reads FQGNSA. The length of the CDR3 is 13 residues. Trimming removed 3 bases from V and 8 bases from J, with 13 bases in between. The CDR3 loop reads CASSFGGGGEAFF. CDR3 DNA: TGTGCCAGCAGCTTTGGGGGCGGTGGGGAAGCTTTCTTT. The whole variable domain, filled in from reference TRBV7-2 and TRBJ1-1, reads GAGVSQSPSNKVTEKGKDVELRCDPISGHTALYWYRQSLGQGLEFLIYFQGNSAPDKSGLPSDRFSAERTGGSVSTLTIQRTQQEDSAVYLCASSFGGGGEAFFGQGTRLTVV.

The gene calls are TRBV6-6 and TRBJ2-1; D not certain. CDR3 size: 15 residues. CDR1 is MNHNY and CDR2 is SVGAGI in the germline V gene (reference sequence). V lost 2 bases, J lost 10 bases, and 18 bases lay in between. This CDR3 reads CASSYEDGDGVEQFF. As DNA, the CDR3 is TGTGCCAGCAGTTACGAGGATGGCGACGGCGTCGAGCAGTTCTTC.